The entry below describes one T cell receptor beta chain. What this receptor recognizes is not known. No base-level quality is on record; no much larger clone is a single base apart. This sample is part of a study of T-cell memory formation after mild COVID-19 (dated by TCRdb to the early 2020s). About the investigation overall: Most TCR sequence clusters were specific to one of the two donors. Two young, previously healthy adult volunteers made up the cohort, one male and one female. In a couple of donors, T-cell clones that expanded and contracted after mild COVID-19 were followed by sequencing TCRalpha and TCRbeta repertoires longitudinally.

PBMCs were isolated by Ficoll-Paque density gradient centrifugation. The CDR3, cysteine through phenylalanine, is 14 amino acids long. Just CDR3 DNA is preserved here, 42 bases in frame from base 1. CDR1 and CDR2 (MRHNA, SNTAGT) derive from the germline V gene. V is pared back by 3 bases and J by 9 bases, with 15 bases lying between the germline termini. Sequencing instrument: Illumina NovaSeq 6000. Using 5'RACE with constant-segment primers, TCRalpha and TCRbeta cDNA libraries were constructed, with sample barcodes and unique molecular identifiers added in the process. RNA was extracted from every sample with Trizol reagent. Libraries were amplified in two PCR steps, with a second sample barcode and Illumina TruSeq adapters added in the second step. Sequencing of the libraries was done on an Illumina NovaSeq, producing 2 x 150 bp paired-end reads. The published analysis was carried out like this. Reads were demultiplexed and collapsed into UMI-guided consensus sequences with migec v1.2.7. With mixcr v2.1.11, UMI consensuses were aligned to TRA and TRB V and J templates and assembled into clonotypes. A clonotype was counted as expanded or contracted only if both edgeR and NoisET called the change significant, with noise models trained on biological replicates. edgeR calls used a false discovery rate-adjusted p below 0.01 and a log2 fold-change threshold of 1. As an exploratory analysis of dynamics, PCA with hierarchical clustering was applied to max-normalized trajectories of the 1000 most abundant clonotypes. Each responding clone was given a CD4 or CD8 phenotype based on the CD4+ and CD8+ repertoires, which had been sequenced separately. TCRdb passed the public sequencing reads through fastp at Q25 and MiXCR, retaining productive beta sequences. Entries that share a CDR3 protein sequence are merged under the most common genes and DNA. The V and J calls were not made by the authors but by TCRdb's processing. Across this sample there are fewer than 450,000 distinct CDR3 sequences, with less than 25% seen only once. The ten most abundant clones make up around 9% of the sample.

The full study reports these points: Clones that contracted from day 15 to 85 showed balanced CD4/CD8 phenotypes, whereas a second wave of clones that expanded from day 15 to 37 leaned towards CD4+. The detection of some responding clones in pre-infection memory suggests that pre-existing cross-reactive memory T cells joined the SARS-CoV-2 response. Whether the second-wave clones peaking on day 37 were SARS-CoV-2 specific was not confirmed. Contracting CD4+ clones appeared mostly in the CM and EM memory subsets, whereas CD8+ clones were enriched in EMRA. Only two mild cases were covered in the study, and larger cohorts including severe cases with pre-infection samples were considered necessary.

This receptor was obtained from an adult woman who had mild COVID-19 (a few samples of this study predate the infection). The sample titles of this study are shuffled in the database, so cell type and time point are left out; the donor was told from shared clones. Material for sequencing was PBMCs or a T cell subset sorted from them (not recorded which). The sequence links TRBV6-4 to TRBJ2-1, and possibly TRBD2, on 5 matching bases. The CDR3 reads as follows: CASSDSISVGEQFF. The bases are TGTGCCAGCAGTGATTCGATTAGCGTCGGTGAGCAGTTCTTC.